This T cell receptor (beta chain) was documented in a study of blood T cell repertoires in COVID-19. Study background: Spain, Italy and the United States supplied samples that represented acute and convalescent COVID-19.

Produced via immunoSEQ multiplex PCR; TCRdb's table is partial and in-frame only. The sample holds about 270,000 clones, around 89% seen once. This CDR3 contains 18 residues. V was clipped by 1 base and J by 1 base; unmatched bases: 8. In germline, CDR1 is SGDLS, CDR2 YYNGEE. The TCR sequence derives from a woman between 40 and 50 years old with acute COVID-19. The rearrangement joins TRBV9 to TRBJ2-1, with 10 positions matching TRBD1. The sequencing input was PBMCs or T cells enriched from blood (not recorded which). The CDR3 DNA sequence: TGTGCCAGCAGCGTACGACAGGGGGCGAGGGGTTCCTACAATGAGCAGTTCTTC. Amino acids: CASSVRQGARGSYNEQFF.